What follows are 25 T cell receptor beta chains derived from one specimen sequenced in a study of blood T cell repertoires in COVID-19. Measured with immunoSEQ multiplex PCR; TCRdb has only the in-frame clones, and not every one. The data contain roughly 300,000 clones, roughly nine tenths of them singletons. The specimen sequenced was peripheral blood. These receptor sequences come from a young woman with COVID-19, enrolled during active disease.

In this sample, this clone turned up a few times. The rearrangement uses TRBV13 and TRBJ1-1; 8 nucleotides match TRBD1. Germline CDR1 PRHDT, CDR2 FYEKMQ (reference sequence). This CDR3 region has 13 residues. V dropped 2 bases and J dropped 10; count of bases not matched to a gene: 6. The DNA for the CDR3 is TGTGCCAGCAGCTTATCCTCAGGGGGCACAGCTTTCTTT. Amino acids: CASSLSSGGTAFF.

This chain joins TRBV18 and TRBJ1-5; D ambiguous. The CDR3 has 14 amino acids. Germline-derived CDR1 and CDR2 are KGHSH and LQKENI. The V and J ends lost 2 bases and 7 bases respectively, with 12 bases between them. CDR3 DNA: TGTGCCAGCTCACCAATAGCCCTCGGGCAGCCCCAGCATTTT. Protein: CASSPIALGQPQHF.

The chain is built from TRBV5-6 and TRBJ2-3, with 9 bases that match TRBD2. Germline V lookup: CDR1 SGHDT, CDR2 YYEEEE. CDR3 length: 15 residues. The junction had 5 bases not matched to a gene; V was cut back by 0 bases and J by 6 bases. For the CDR3, the DNA is TGTGCCAGCAGCTTGGTGCGGGGGGGGCTCGATACGCAGTATTTT. Its translation is CASSLVRGGLDTQYF.

The rearrangement links TRBV6-4 to TRBJ1-6; D is perhaps TRBD1 (5 bases). CDR1 and CDR2 from the germline V gene are MRHNA and SNTAGT. This CDR3 spans 14 amino acids. V lost 2 bases and J lost 10, with 12 bases in between. The CDR3 spells CASSDAAGGSPLHF. CDR3 nucleotides: TGTGCCAGCAGTGACGCCGCGGGGGGATCACCCCTCCACTTT.

The rearrangement links TRBV6-6 to TRBJ2-3; 7 nucleotides agree with TRBD1. Losses at the gene ends were 0 bases for V and 4 bases for J; bases not matched to a gene: 7. The V gene's germline CDR1 is MNHNY and CDR2 SVGAGI (reference sequence). The CDR3 has 16 residues. The CDR3 sequence is CASSYSLGGTPDTQYF. Written as DNA, the CDR3 is TGTGCCAGCAGTTACTCGCTAGGGGGCACCCCAGATACGCAGTATTTT.

The chain carries TRBV5-1 and TRBJ2-3, with no clear D. CDR3 length equals 14 residues. The V end was cut by 0 bases, the J end by 4 bases, with 9 bases between. Germline CDR1 and CDR2: SGHRS and YFSETQ. CDR3 sequence reads: CASSLAGFPDTQYF. CDR3 DNA sequence: TGCGCCAGCAGCTTGGCAGGATTTCCAGATACGCAGTATTTT. Combining the CDR3 with reference TRBV5-1 and TRBJ2-3 gives the whole variable domain KAGVTQTPRYLIKTRGQQVTLSCSPISGHRSVSWYQQTPGQGLQFLFEYFSETQRNKGNFPGRFSGRQFSNSRSEMNVSTLELGDSALYLCASSLAGFPDTQYFGPGTRLTVL.

CDR3 residues: CASSRQAQDTQYF. CDR3 nucleotide sequence: TGTGCCAGCAGCCGCCAGGCTCAAGATACGCAGTATTTT. The chain links TRBV6-1 to TRBJ2-3; D remains ambiguous. Trimming cost V 6 bases and J 5 bases, with 12 bases left between them. This CDR3 contains 13 residues. The germline gives CDR1 MNHNS, CDR2 SASEGT.

The chain joins TRBV5-5 to TRBJ2-1, with TRBD2 matching 8 bases. The CDR3 is 15 residues long. V lost 1 base to trimming and J lost 8 bases; unmatched junction nucleotides: 8. Germline CDR1 reads SGHKS; CDR2 reads YYEKEE (reference sequence). The CDR3 DNA is TGTGCCAGCAGCTTGTCGGGGGGGCCTGTGTATGAGCAGTTCTTC. As protein: CASSLSGGPVYEQFF.

The rearrangement uses TRBV13 and TRBJ1-6; tentatively, D is TRBD1 (5 bases). The CDR3 covers 14 residues. Germline-derived CDR1 and CDR2 are PRHDT and FYEKMQ (reference sequence). Trimming shortened V by 0 bases and J by 9 bases, and 9 bases separated the two germline ends. CDR3 sequence: CASSLGQAVSPLHF. CDR3 nucleotides: TGTGCCAGCAGCTTAGGACAGGCGGTTTCACCCCTCCACTTT.

This clone occurred once. DNA for the CDR3: TGTGCCTGGAGTGTATCAGGGGGCGCAGCATATGGCTACACCTTC. Translated: CAWSVSGGAAYGYTF. The chain recombines TRBV30 with TRBJ1-2, with 8 nucleotides matching TRBD1. The CDR3 consists of 15 residues. J was trimmed by 5 bases and V by 0 bases; bases with no gene match: 8. Germline-derived CDR1 and CDR2 are GTSNPN and SVGIG (reference sequence).

Written as DNA, the CDR3 is TGTGCCAGCAGCCAGGGGATAGGCACTGAAGCTTTCTTT. Translating it yields CASSQGIGTEAFF. The chain recombines TRBV6-5 with TRBJ1-1, with TRBD1 as a possible D gene (6 bases). Trimming took off 6 bases at V and 4 bases at J, with 12 bases between the two ends. CDR1 is MNHEY and CDR2 is SVGAGI in the germline V gene. The CDR3 consists of 13 residues.

CDR3 sequence reads: CASSRGAGGSNTGELFF. CDR3 bases: TGTGCCAGCAGCCGGGGTGCAGGGGGGTCGAACACCGGGGAGCTGTTTTTT. The chain is built from TRBV11-2 and TRBJ2-2, with D perhaps TRBD1 (7 bases). The germline V gene has CDR1 SGHAT and CDR2 FQNNGV. CDR3 length equals 17 residues. The V and J ends lost 5 bases and 0 bases respectively, with 16 bases between them.

This clone has ten or more counts. Within the sample, other DNA sequences also encode this same CDR3. The chain uses TRBV6-5 and TRBJ1-2, with TRBD1 identical over 7 bases. This CDR3 is built from 12 residues. CDR1 and CDR2 (germline): MNHEY, SVGAGI. J was trimmed by 4 bases and V by 5 bases; bases with no gene match: 1. CDR3 residues: CASSPGGYGYTF. CDR3 DNA sequence: TGTGCCAGCAGTCCAGGGGGCTATGGCTACACCTTC.

The V gene is TRBV11-2, the J gene TRBJ1-3, with D uncertain. The V and J ends lost 2 bases and 0 bases respectively, with 8 bases between them. This CDR3 has 15 residues. CDR1 is SGHAT and CDR2 is FQNNGV in the germline V gene. CDR3 in amino acids: CASSLFAASGNTIYF. The CDR3 DNA is TGTGCCAGCAGCTTATTCGCGGCCTCTGGAAACACCATATATTTT.

This clone appeared a few times. The chain joins TRBV27 to TRBJ1-5, with 8 bases lining up with TRBD1. The J segment lost 2 bases and the V segment lost 6 bases, leaving 3 bases of the junction unmatched. There are 14 residues in the CDR3. Germline V CDR1 and CDR2: MNHEY, SMNVEV (reference sequence). CDR3 DNA sequence: TGTGCCAGCAGGCCGACAGGGGGCAATCAGCCCCAGCATTTT. Residues: CASRPTGGNQPQHF.

This clone appeared a few times. The chain couples TRBV6-5 to TRBJ1-1; D might be TRBD1 (6 bases). Germline V CDR1 and CDR2: MNHEY, SVGAGI. V lost 5 bases to trimming and J lost 4 bases, with 11 bases between them. The CDR3 length is 13 residues. In nucleotides, the CDR3 is TGTGCCAGCAGTAAACAGGGCAGCACTGAAGCTTTCTTT. Encoded protein: CASSKQGSTEAFF.

This sequence joins TRBV24-1 and TRBJ2-7; D possibly corresponds to TRBD2 (7 bases). V was shortened by 7 bases and J by 6 bases, with 15 bases between the two germline ends. Germline V gene sequence: CDR1 KGHDR, CDR2 SFDVKD. This CDR3 region has 13 residues. The CDR3 reads CATSPGGFGEQYF. CDR3 coding DNA: TGTGCCACCAGCCCGGGGGGCTTCGGCGAGCAGTACTTC.

The rearrangement links TRBV9 to TRBJ2-7; TRBD2 agrees at 8 bases. With V trimmed by 4 bases and J by 1 base, 4 bases remained unmatched. CDR1 is SGDLS, CDR2 YYNGEE, per germline. The CDR3 runs 14 residues. The CDR3 is CASSPRGGSYEQYF. In nucleotides, the CDR3 is TGTGCCAGCAGCCCCCGGGGGGGGTCCTACGAGCAGTACTTC. Filled out from reference TRBV9 and TRBJ2-7, the complete variable domain reads DSGVTQTPKHLITATGQRVTLRCSPRSGDLSVYWYQQSLDQGLQFLIQYYNGEERAKGNILERFSAQQFPDLHSELNLSSLELGDSALYFCASSPRGGSYEQYFGPGTRLTVT.

J is TRBJ2-7 and V is TRBV11-2, with 8 bases identical to TRBD2. Germline CDR1 and CDR2: SGHAT and FQNNGV. The V segment lost 4 bases and the J segment 3 bases; nucleotides outside the gene matches: 11. CDR3 length: 16 amino acids. CDR3 sequence (DNA): TGTGCCAGCAGCTACTGGGGTCGGGGGGGAATCTACGAGCAGTACTTC. Its protein product is CASSYWGRGGIYEQYF.

This rearrangement joins TRBV12-3 or TRBV12-4 to TRBJ1-5, with D perhaps TRBD1 (5 bases). V dropped 6 bases and J dropped 7 bases, with 10 bases sitting between them. The CDR3 extends over 12 amino acids. CDR3 nucleotides: TGTGCCAGCAGCTCGGACAACCAGCCCCAGCATTTT. Translated: CASSSDNQPQHF.

The CDR3 loop reads CSTRQGAGNTIYF. The DNA for the CDR3 is TGCAGCACCAGACAGGGGGCAGGAAACACCATATATTTT. This chain joins TRBV29-1 and TRBJ1-3; 10 bases map to TRBD1. This CDR3 spans 13 amino acids. Germline CDR1 is SQVTM and CDR2 is ANQGSEA. Trimming at V came to 8 bases and at J to 4 bases, leaving 5 bases not matched to a gene.

The chain links TRBV1 to TRBJ2-3; TRBD2 was called by the table and not checked on the DNA. TRBV1 is recorded as a pseudogene. CDR3 length: 17 amino acids. CDR3 coding DNA: TGCACCAGCAGCCAACCTCGGAGAAGCGGCAGCACAGATACGCAGTATTTT. Translated: CTSSQPRRSGSTDTQYF.

This clone was observed a handful of times. The V and J genes are TRBV5-1 and TRBJ1-2; tentative D call: TRBD1 (6 bases). Germline lookup yields CDR1 SGHRS and CDR2 YFSETQ. The CDR3 spans 17 residues. The V and J ends lost 1 base and 8 bases respectively, with 24 bases between them. The CDR3 sequence: CASSLRGGVLDPSGYTF. CDR3 DNA: TGCGCCAGCAGCTTGAGGGGGGGAGTACTTGACCCTTCGGGCTACACCTTC.

The gene calls are TRBV19 and TRBJ2-1, with 7 bases lining up with TRBD2. The germline V gene encodes CDR1 LNHDA and CDR2 SQIVND (reference sequence). This CDR3 has 15 amino acids. The junction had 7 bases not matched to a gene; V was cut back by 7 bases and J by 1 base. The CDR3: CASIPTGGSYNEQFF. Here the CDR3 DNA reads TGTGCCAGTATCCCAACGGGGGGATCCTACAATGAGCAGTTCTTC. The whole variable domain, remainder taken from reference TRBV19 and TRBJ2-1, is DGGITQSPKYLFRKEGQNVTLSCEQNLNHDAMYWYRQDPGQGLRLIYYSQIVNDFQKGDIAEGYSVSREKKESFPLTVTSAQKNPTAFYLCASIPTGGSYNEQFFGPGTRLTVL.

V is TRBV9 and J is TRBJ1-2; 7 bases map to TRBD1. V lost 5 bases and J lost 6; bases outside the gene matches: 10. The CDR3 contains 14 residues. Germline lookup yields CDR1 SGDLS and CDR2 YYNGEE. The CDR3 nucleotides read TGTGCCAGCAGGACGAGGGGGACAGAGAATGGCTACACCTTC. It codes for CASRTRGTENGYTF.